This TCR beta chain was recorded in a study of T cells in Graves' hyperthyroidism and ophthalmopathy. Study at large: Blood was drawn when the patient was first diagnosed and still untreated.

The TCR beta CDR3 regions underwent amplification using RNA transcripts as the source. The HTBI primer set drove a first-round RT-PCR of the TCR CDR3. TCRdb itself ran the multiplex PCR reads through MiXCR, one entry per CDR3 protein. This sample carries roughly 300,000 distinct CDR3 sequences, 11% to 15% of them seen once, and the ten largest clones take 20% to 25%. Diagnoses rested on clinical symptoms, serum thyroxine and TRAb, thyroid ultrasound and orbital computed tomography. Germline V gene sequence: CDR1 LGHDT, CDR2 YNNKEL (reference sequence). Germline trimming cut 0 bases from V and 8 bases from J; bases unmatched to any gene: 4. The CDR3 extends over 16 amino acids. This clonotype appeared a few times.

The chain combines TRBV3-1 with TRBJ2-5, with 15 bases identical to TRBD2. The sequenced sample consisted of blood. This receptor was identified in a woman in her 30s with Graves' hyperthyroidism. Here the CDR3 DNA reads TGTGCCAGCAGCCAAGAGGGACTAGCGGGAGGAGATACCCAGTACTTC. Amino acids: CASSQEGLAGGDTQYF.